Listed below are T cell receptor beta chains from one sample, sequenced in a study of T cell repertoires in cytomegalovirus infection. TCRdb independently ran MiXCR on the reads; one entry per CDR3 protein. The sample has roughly 180,000 distinct CDR3 sequences, less than 25% seen once. No antigen is known for these receptors. The material sequenced was CD8+ T cells from cultured PBMCs, taken from culture after CMV antigen stimulation. These receptors all stem from a human donor in good health (CMV status not recorded). Some clones in this sample may be carry-over from other donors' samples. Both conserved end residues are part of each CDR3.

J gene | V gene | CDR3 protein
TRBJ1-2 | TRBV6-2/TRBV6-3 | CASKNPGTAEIYGYTF
TRBJ1-4 | TRBV4-3 | CASSQEPGSAEKLFF
TRBJ1-1 | TRBV9 | CASSVDPTGTSTEAFF
TRBJ1-2 | TRBV6-1 | CASSDSYGDGYTF
TRBJ2-5 | TRBV2 | CASTTGLLETQYF
TRBJ1-2 | TRBV4-3 | CASSQDQAGLDYGYTF
TRBJ2-5 | TRBV7-3 | CASSFTPQGGETQYF
TRBJ2-1 | TRBV12-3/TRBV12-4 | CASSLWAARNEQFF
TRBJ2-7 | TRBV5-4 | CASSLVPGPSSYEQYF
TRBJ1-1 | TRBV7-9 | CASSLARVSDTEAFF
TRBJ1-3 | TRBV27 | CASSLTGSGSGNTIYF
TRBJ1-1 | TRBV20-1 | CSARGQGGYTEAFF
TRBJ2-1 | TRBV6-2/TRBV6-3 | CASSLGRANYYNEQLF
TRBJ1-1 | TRBV4-1 | CASSQGKRAEAFF
TRBJ2-5 | TRBV29-1 | CSVEGLAGETQYF
TRBJ2-3 | TRBV7-2 | CASSSAETDTQYF
TRBJ2-5 | TRBV6-2/TRBV6-3 | CASSFATSGETQYF
TRBJ2-7 | TRBV7-9 | CASSLGQENYEQYF
TRBJ1-2 | TRBV27 | CASSLSLDREVGGYTF
TRBJ2-3 | TRBV7-8 | CASSLSGGQPSTDTQYF
TRBJ2-7 | TRBV7-2 | CASSARSGDKSYEQYF
TRBJ1-4 | TRBV7-9 | CASSPEATNEKLFF
TRBJ1-1 | TRBV29-1 | CSVPLNTEAFF
TRBJ1-2 | TRBV7-9 | CASSLGVSETPYGYTF
TRBJ2-7 | TRBV7-2 | CASSLRPYEQYF
TRBJ1-6 | TRBV12-3/TRBV12-4 | CASSMTHVQGLNSPLHF
TRBJ2-1 | TRBV6-2/TRBV6-3 | CASSYRKTGRPYNEQFF
TRBJ2-7 | TRBV7-9 | CASSLARQGPYEQYF
TRBJ2-1 | TRBV27 | CASSLRAGTYNEQFF
TRBJ2-5 | TRBV10-3 | CAISDIETQYF
TRBJ2-4 | TRBV2 | CASSEETYAVSHKNIQYF
TRBJ2-5 | TRBV27 | CASRPGQGFGTQYF
TRBJ1-1 | TRBV7-2 | CASRIQGVAEAFF
TRBJ1-1 | TRBV6-2/TRBV6-3 | CASTPGTEAFF
TRBJ1-2 | TRBV4-1 | CASSQDLGQLSYGYTF
TRBJ1-1 | TRBV27 | CASSRNRDREAFF
TRBJ1-2 | TRBV20-1 | CSAYIKEDYGYTF
TRBJ1-1 | TRBV4-1 | CASSVGPRGTEAFF
TRBJ2-7 | TRBV4-1 | CASSLSPDRSYEQYF